Sequencing of this T cell receptor beta chain was carried out in a study of CXCR3-negative and CXCR3-positive naive CD8 T cells. Study-level information: TRB reads totalled about 140 million, about 1.5 +/- 0.3 million per library. General study points: In both naive subsets diversity was comparably high, whereas memory CD8+ cells showed much lower diversity. More hydrophobic TRB CDR3s were found in CXCR3-positive naive cells than in CXCR3-negative naive cells. Naive subsets had comparable surface CD5, so TRB CDR3 properties gauged TCR strength.

As concerns this clonotype: Its antigen remains unidentified.

Through 5' RACE with UMI labels, the TRB cDNA libraries were prepared. TCRdb re-called the 5' RACE reads, yielding one record per CDR3 amino acid sequence without DNA. This repertoire includes thousands of distinct CDR3 sequences. Approximately 300,000 cells per CD8+ T cell subset were flow-sorted in triplicate. CDR3 length equals 16 residues. Germline V gives CDR1 SGDLS, CDR2 YYNGEE. Sequenced sample: naive CXCR3+ CD8+ T cells from blood. Regarding subset: CD45RO-CCR7+CD27+CD95- naive CD8+ T cells expressing CXCR3 (TNR3+). This receptor was identified in a human donor in good health. Some clones in this sample may be carry-over from other donors' samples. The chain recombines TRBV9 with TRBJ1-2; TCRdb reports TRBD1, a call that lacks DNA to check it against. CDR3 loop: CASSASSRGAVYGYTF.